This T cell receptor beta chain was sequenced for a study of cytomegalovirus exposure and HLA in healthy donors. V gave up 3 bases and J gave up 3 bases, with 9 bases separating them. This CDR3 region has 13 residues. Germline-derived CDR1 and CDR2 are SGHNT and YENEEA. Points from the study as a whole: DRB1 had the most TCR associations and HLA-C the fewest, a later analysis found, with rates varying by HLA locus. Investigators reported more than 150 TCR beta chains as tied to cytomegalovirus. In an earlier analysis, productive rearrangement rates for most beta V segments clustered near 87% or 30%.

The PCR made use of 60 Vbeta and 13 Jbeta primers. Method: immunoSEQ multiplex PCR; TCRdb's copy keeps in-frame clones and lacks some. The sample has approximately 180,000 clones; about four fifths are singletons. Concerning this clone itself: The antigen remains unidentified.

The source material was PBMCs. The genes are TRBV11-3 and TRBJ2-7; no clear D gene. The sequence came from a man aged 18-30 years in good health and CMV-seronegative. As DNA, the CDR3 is TGTGCCAGCAGCTTGGCAGTCGACTACGAGCAGTACTTC. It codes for CASSLAVDYEQYF.